Shown below are 11 T cell receptor beta chains from a single sample sequenced in a study of cytomegalovirus exposure and HLA in healthy donors. Assay used: immunoSEQ multiplex PCR; TCRdb lists only in-frame clones, some missing. The sample has under 350,000 clones; 80% to 90% are singletons. Sequenced material: PBMCs. These receptors originate from a woman aged 18-29 years in good health and CMV-seronegative.

The genes are TRBV27 and TRBJ1-1, with 7 bases aligning to TRBD1. The CDR3 sequence is 15 residues long. Germline loops: CDR1 MNHEY, CDR2 SMNVEV (reference sequence). The V and J ends lost 3 bases and 1 base, in that order; junction bases with no gene match: 5. The CDR3 DNA reads as TGTGCCAGCAGTTTGTCGACAGGGTGGAACACTGAAGCTTTCTTT. It codes for CASSLSTGWNTEAFF.

This chain connects TRBV30 to TRBJ2-1, with a possible D match to TRBD2 (7 bases). Germline loops: CDR1 GTSNPN, CDR2 SVGIG (reference sequence). The CDR3 runs 14 residues. The V and J ends lost 2 bases and 9 bases respectively, with 17 bases between them. CDR3 amino acids: CAWSTGRGYAEQFF. The CDR3 DNA sequence: TGTGCCTGGAGTACGGGGAGGGGGTACGCTGAGCAGTTCTTC. Full variable domain (remainder filled in from reference TRBV30 and TRBJ2-1): SQTIHQWPATLVQPVGSPLSLECTVEGTSNPNLYWYRQAAGRGLQLLFYSVGIGQISSEVPQNLSASRPQDRQFILSSKKLLLSDSGFYLCAWSTGRGYAEQFFGPGTRLTVL.

The chain uses TRBV4-3 and TRBJ1-1, with 7 bases fitting TRBD1. The germline gives CDR1 LGHNA, CDR2 YSLEER. The CDR3 is 14 residues long. After removal of 4 bases from V and 0 bases from J, the junction contained 2 bases not matched to a gene. The CDR3 here is CASSPGQMNTEAFF. The DNA for the CDR3 is TGCGCCAGCAGCCCGGGACAGATGAACACTGAAGCTTTCTTT.

The sample holds a few counts of this clone. The chain has TRBV9 and TRBJ1-2, with TRBD1 identical over 10 bases. This CDR3 contains 16 residues. The ends lost 4 bases at V and 8 bases at J; junction bases unmatched: 14. Germline assignment: CDR1 SGDLS and CDR2 YYNGEE. The CDR3 sequence: CASSPQPGQGGEGYTF. CDR3 DNA: TGTGCCAGCAGCCCACAGCCTGGACAGGGGGGAGAAGGCTACACCTTC.

The chain joins TRBV9 to TRBJ2-5; 7 nucleotides align to TRBD2. Germline V gene data show CDR1 as SGDLS and CDR2 as YYNGEE. Unmatched junction bases numbered 8, after V lost 3 bases and J lost 0 bases. The CDR3 is 16 residues long. CDR3 coding DNA: TGTGCCAGCAGCGCCCGCAGGGAGGGGTACCAAGAGACCCAGTACTTC. As protein: CASSARREGYQETQYF.

The chain employs TRBV12-5 and TRBJ1-4; D ambiguous. Germline CDR1 LGHNT, CDR2 FRNRAP. The CDR3 extends over 10 amino acids. Trimming removed 9 bases from V and 10 bases from J, with 9 bases in between. In DNA, the CDR3 is TGTGCTAGCCGAGCAGGAAAACTGTTTTTT. Amino acids: CASRAGKLFF.

V usage is TRBV6-6 and J usage is TRBJ1-3; 7 nucleotides match TRBD1. The V and J ends lost 5 bases and 4 bases, in that order; junction bases with no gene match: 8. The CDR3 totals 15 residues. Per the germline V gene, CDR1 is MNHNY and CDR2 is SVGAGI (reference sequence). DNA of the CDR3: TGTGCCAGCAGTGAGTTACAGGGGACAGGAAACACCATATATTTT. Its translation: CASSELQGTGNTIYF.

The chain employs TRBV27 and TRBJ2-3; 14 bases are a match to TRBD2. This CDR3 comprises 18 residues. With 5 bases clipped from V and 0 bases from J, the junction kept 7 bases outside the gene matches. Germline CDR1 reads MNHEY; CDR2 reads SMNVEV (reference sequence). CDR3 in amino acids: CASSLRTSGGTSTDTQYF. The CDR3 DNA follows: TGTGCCAGCAGTCTCCGGACTAGCGGGGGGACTAGCACAGATACGCAGTATTTT.

The gene calls are TRBV12-5 and TRBJ1-1, with a tentative D call TRBD1 (5 bases). The germline V and J ends were trimmed by 5 bases and 1 base, with 8 bases remaining between them. In germline, CDR1 is LGHNT, CDR2 FRNRAP. This CDR3 is 13 amino acids long. DNA of the CDR3: TGTGCTAGTGGTGTGACAGCGAACACTGAAGCTTTCTTT. Its translation is CASGVTANTEAFF.

This chain links TRBV28 with TRBJ1-1, with D possibly TRBD1 on 5 matching bases. There are 15 residues in the CDR3. Looked up from germline, CDR1 is MDHEN and CDR2 is SYDVKM. Trimming removed 5 bases from V and 0 bases from J, with 13 bases in between. In DNA form, the CDR3 reads TGTGCCAGCAGTCCAGAACAGGTCATGAACACTGAAGCTTTCTTT. It specifies CASSPEQVMNTEAFF.

The chain combines TRBV30 with TRBJ2-1, with D tentatively TRBD1 (6 bases). Germline CDR1 GTSNPN, CDR2 SVGIG (reference sequence). CDR3 size: 13 residues. Trimming removed 2 bases at V and 7 bases at J, with 12 bases between. The CDR3 is CAWSPGRGNEQFF. DNA of the CDR3: TGTGCCTGGAGTCCTGGCAGGGGAAATGAGCAGTTCTTC.